The subject of this entry is one T cell receptor beta chain. The sample is drawn from a study of T cell responses to AZD1222 COVID-19 vaccine. Assay used: immunoSEQ multiplex PCR; TCRdb lists only in-frame clones, some missing. Among approximately 90,000 clones listed, about 86% were seen once. The receptor's source is an adult in good health. The specimen was peripheral blood, collected on day 0 of AZD1222 vaccination.

The CDR3 sequence: CASSPAGTFPYGYTF. In DNA form, the CDR3 reads TGTGCCAGCAGCCCAGCAGGGACCTTCCCCTATGGCTACACCTTC. The chain employs TRBV5-8 and TRBJ1-2, with D possibly being TRBD1 (5 bases). V lost 4 bases to trimming and J lost 4 bases, with 17 bases between them. Germline assignment: CDR1 SGHTS and CDR2 YDEGEE. The CDR3 runs to 15 residues.